One sample yielded the 17 T cell receptor beta chains listed below, sequenced in a study of beta chain features in type 1 diabetes. Isolated RNA was reverse transcribed in full, so expressed TCRB transcripts were sequenced. Sequencing was performed with immunoSEQ multiplex PCR; in TCRdb, only in-frame clones are kept and a portion is missing. The table shows over 200,000 clones, with roughly a tenth occurring only once. Study-level results: Type 1 diabetes patients had TCRB CDR3s that were shorter (moderately but significantly so) in all four CD4+ subsets.

These receptors have no identified antigens. Sequencing was carried out using naive CD4+ T cells from blood. These receptors originate from a man younger than 40 with type 1 diabetes.

This clone was counted only a few times. The genes are TRBV29-1 and TRBJ2-5, with 8 positions matching TRBD1. The CDR3 has 12 amino acids. J gave up 4 bases and V 2 bases, and 0 bases lay outside the gene matches. Germline CDR1 reads SQVTM; CDR2 reads ANQGSEA. This CDR3 is CSVETGGETQYF. CDR3 sequence (DNA): TGCAGCGTTGAAACAGGGGGAGAGACCCAGTACTTC.

The chain joins TRBV14 to TRBJ1-5; weak D call: TRBD1 (5 bases). The CDR3 contains 15 residues. Germline V CDR1 and CDR2: SGHDN, FVKESK. V dropped 0 bases and J dropped 4 bases, with 10 bases sitting between them. The CDR3 loop is CASSQEGASNQPQHF. The CDR3 bases are TGTGCCAGCAGCCAAGAAGGGGCAAGTAATCAGCCCCAGCATTTT.

This clone turned up a few times. The chain joins TRBV7-2 to TRBJ1-6, with a weak D call TRBD1 (6 bases). CDR3 length equals 17 residues. Trimming took 1 base from V and 6 from J, leaving 16 bases between them. Germline V gene data show CDR1 as SGHTA and CDR2 as FQGNSA. The CDR3 DNA is TGTGCCAGCAGCTTAGGAGACAGGAGCCCCTCTAATTCACCCCTCCACTTT. Amino acid sequence: CASSLGDRSPSNSPLHF.

The chain recombines TRBV29-1 with TRBJ2-1, with D perhaps TRBD2 (6 bases). There are 13 residues in the CDR3. Germline CDR1 and CDR2: SQVTM and ANQGSEA. Trimming removed 4 bases at V and 1 base at J, with 8 bases between. In nucleotides, the CDR3 is TGCAGCGTTGGCGGGGTGTCCTACAATGAGCAGTTCTTC. Translation gives CSVGGVSYNEQFF.

The J gene is TRBJ2-1, the V gene TRBV18; TRBD1 is a possible D gene (6 bases). Trimming removed 4 bases at V and 9 bases at J, with 16 bases between. From germline, CDR1 is KGHSH and CDR2 LQKENI. The length of the CDR3 is 14 residues. Written as DNA, the CDR3 is TGTGCCAGCTCACGTCAGGGGATATATGGTGAGCAGTTCTTC. Its translation is CASSRQGIYGEQFF.

This clone was picked up a small number of times. This sequence joins TRBV5-4 and TRBJ1-4; maybe TRBD1 (6 bases). The CDR3 covers 14 residues. CDR1 is SGHNT and CDR2 is YYREEE in the germline V gene (reference sequence). V was shortened by 0 bases and J by 7 bases, with 10 bases between the two germline ends. This CDR3 reads CASSLEGTPEKLFF. CDR3 sequence (DNA): TGTGCCAGCAGCTTGGAAGGGACACCTGAAAAACTGTTTTTT.

The V and J genes are TRBV7-6 and TRBJ2-5; no reliable D call. Germline loops: CDR1 SGHVS, CDR2 FNYEAQ. The CDR3 covers 14 residues. V gave up 0 bases and J gave up 7 bases, with 12 bases separating them. The DNA for the CDR3 is TGTGCCAGCAGCTTAGCGCAAGTACCAGGGACCCAGTACTTC. Translating it yields CASSLAQVPGTQYF.

The chain's CDR3 is CAWSVPGGTISEQFF. The DNA for the CDR3 is TGTGCCTGGAGTGTACCAGGTGGGACTATTAGTGAGCAGTTCTTC. The chain couples TRBV30 to TRBJ2-1; TRBD2 agrees at 7 bases. Per the germline V gene, CDR1 is GTSNPN and CDR2 is SVGIG (reference sequence). The J segment lost 9 bases and the V segment lost 0 bases, leaving 11 bases of the junction unmatched. This CDR3 contains 15 residues. Variable domain in full (rest from reference TRBV30 and TRBJ2-1): SQTIHQWPATLVQPVGSPLSLECTVEGTSNPNLYWYRQAAGRGLQLLFYSVGIGQISSEVPQNLSASRPQDRQFILSSKKLLLSDSGFYLCAWSVPGGTISEQFFGPGTRLTVL.

The chain is built from TRBV28 and TRBJ1-1; no reliable D call. Germline CDR1 and CDR2: MDHEN and SYDVKM. The CDR3 is 12 amino acids. V lost 4 bases, J lost 6 bases, and 9 bases lay in between. The CDR3 loop reads CASSYRVAEAFF. The CDR3 bases are TGTGCCAGCAGTTATCGGGTGGCTGAAGCTTTCTTT.

The chain carries TRBV11-2 and TRBJ2-3; 10 bases align to TRBD1. Per the germline V gene, CDR1 is SGHAT and CDR2 is FQNNGV. Trimming removed 5 bases from V and 6 bases from J; junction bases left unmatched: 11. This CDR3 comprises 16 residues. CDR3 in DNA: TGTGCCAGCAGCCCAGGCAGGGACAGGGGTGCCGATACGCAGTATTTT. Protein product: CASSPGRDRGADTQYF.

The chain carries TRBV5-1 and TRBJ2-5, with D perhaps TRBD1 (5 bases). V lost 4 bases to trimming and J lost 5 bases, with 12 bases between them. There are 13 residues in the CDR3. Germline V CDR1 and CDR2: SGHRS, YFSETQ. Written as DNA, the CDR3 is TGCGCCAGCAGCACCGAAGGGGTGGAGACCCAGTACTTC. Protein: CASSTEGVETQYF.

V is TRBV9 and J is TRBJ2-6, with D perhaps TRBD2 (7 bases). V was cut by 1 base and J by 0 bases, with 14 bases left in between. The germline CDR1 and CDR2 sequences are SGDLS and YYNGEE. This CDR3 contains 18 residues. The CDR3 protein is CASSVSGGGLSGANVLTF. CDR3 nucleotide sequence: TGTGCCAGCAGCGTATCGGGGGGCGGGCTCTCTGGGGCCAACGTCCTGACTTTC.

The CDR3, as DNA: TGTGCCTGGACGGGACAGAACACTGAAGCTTTCTTT. The encoded protein is CAWTGQNTEAFF. V is TRBV30 and J is TRBJ1-1, with TRBD1 as a possible D gene (6 bases). Germline loops: CDR1 GTSNPN, CDR2 SVGIG (reference sequence). Between the trimmed V and J ends, which lost 4 bases and 1 base, there was a span of 7 bases. The CDR3 loop spans 12 amino acids.

The CDR3 bases are TGTGCCAGCAGCGTACGTCCAGGGAAGAACACTGAAGCTTTCTTT. Translating gives CASSVRPGKNTEAFF. The J gene is TRBJ1-1, the V gene TRBV9; possible D gene TRBD1, 5 bases. The germline V gene has CDR1 SGDLS and CDR2 YYNGEE. This CDR3 contains 15 residues. Trimming removed 1 base at V and 1 base at J, with 11 bases between.

As for this clone: One junction end does not reproduce the germline sequence, and a read error may be involved. The chain carries TRBV20-1 and TRBJ2-5; perhaps TRBD2 as D (5 bases). The CDR3 length is 11 residues. Germline lookup yields CDR1 DFQATT and CDR2 SNEGSKA (reference sequence). CDR3 region: CRAKGGETQYF. The CDR3 DNA reads TGCAGGGCTAAGGGCGGGGAGACCCAGTACTTC.

The table lists this clone with a few counts. The gene calls are TRBV5-1 and TRBJ2-5, with 9 positions matching TRBD1. Germline V gene data show CDR1 as SGHRS and CDR2 as YFSETQ. The V gene end was trimmed by 0 bases and the J gene end by 4 bases; junction bases not matched to a gene: 10. The CDR3 totals 17 residues. In DNA, the CDR3 is TGCGCCAGCAGCTTGGTCCCCGGGACAGGGATGGGAGAGACCCAGTACTTC. Translated, it gives CASSLVPGTGMGETQYF.

The V call is TRBV6-6, the J call TRBJ1-2; D unresolved. There are 15 residues in the CDR3. Germline CDR1 is MNHNY and CDR2 is SVGAGI (reference sequence). V lost 0 bases to trimming and J lost 4 bases, with 12 bases between them. The CDR3 loop reads CASSYSRPEVYGYTF. The CDR3 DNA sequence: TGTGCCAGCAGTTACTCGCGTCCAGAGGTCTATGGCTACACCTTC.